This TCR beta chain was recovered during a study of T cells expressing NK-cell markers. Study at large: Underlying the TCR beta repertoires were sorted CD3+CD56+NKG2C+, CD3+CD56+NKG2C- and CD3+CD56-NKG2C+ T cells. One of eight sequenced donors was HCMV-seronegative; the other seven were seropositive.

TCRdb processed the 5' RACE reads again and assigns one entry to each CDR3 protein, with no DNA. The sample's table shows almost 450,000 distinct CDR3 sequences. Note on this clonotype: Its target is not known.

Study-level results: For several donors, these clonotypes were likewise the leading ones in the CD3+CD56-NKG2C+ fraction.

The CDR3 runs to 14 residues. The germline V gene has CDR1 SEHNR and CDR2 FQNEAQ (reference sequence). This TCR came from a woman between 18 and 70 years old in good health. Sequencing was carried out using blood T cells: a sorted CD56 or NKG2C T cell subset, CD4+ or CD8+ T cells, or bulk PBMC T cells (not recorded which). The V and J genes are TRBV7-9 and TRBJ2-7; as DNA is missing, the TRBD2 call by TCRdb cannot be tested. The CDR3 sequence is CASTQGVSGTEQYF.